The sequence of this T cell receptor (beta chain) was determined in a study of shared clonotypes between healthy human individuals. General observations from the study: For sorted subsets, rarefaction showed incomplete sequencing despite large depth.

On this clone itself: Its antigen is undetermined.

The CDR3 has 14 residues. CDR1 and CDR2 (germline): SGHRS, YFSETQ. The J segment lost 0 bases and the V segment lost 6 bases, leaving 6 bases of the junction unmatched. TCRdb keeps only in-frame clones here, not all; method: immunoSEQ multiplex PCR. The sample consists of 150,000 to 200,000 clones, over 80% of them appearing once. This sequence joins TRBV5-1 and TRBJ2-7; 7 nucleotides line up with TRBD1. The TCR originated in a woman in her twenties or thirties in good health. The sequencing input was naive CD4+ T cells sorted from blood. Subset given: CD45RA+ positively selected. The CDR3 DNA is TGCGCCAGCACCCAAACAGGGGACTCCTACGAGCAGTACTTC. It encodes CASTQTGDSYEQYF. The full variable domain, its missing parts supplied by reference TRBV5-1 and TRBJ2-7, is KAGVTQTPRYLIKTRGQQVTLSCSPISGHRSVSWYQQTPGQGLQFLFEYFSETQRNKGNFPGRFSGRQFSNSRSEMNVSTLELGDSALYLCASTQTGDSYEQYFGPGTRLTVT.